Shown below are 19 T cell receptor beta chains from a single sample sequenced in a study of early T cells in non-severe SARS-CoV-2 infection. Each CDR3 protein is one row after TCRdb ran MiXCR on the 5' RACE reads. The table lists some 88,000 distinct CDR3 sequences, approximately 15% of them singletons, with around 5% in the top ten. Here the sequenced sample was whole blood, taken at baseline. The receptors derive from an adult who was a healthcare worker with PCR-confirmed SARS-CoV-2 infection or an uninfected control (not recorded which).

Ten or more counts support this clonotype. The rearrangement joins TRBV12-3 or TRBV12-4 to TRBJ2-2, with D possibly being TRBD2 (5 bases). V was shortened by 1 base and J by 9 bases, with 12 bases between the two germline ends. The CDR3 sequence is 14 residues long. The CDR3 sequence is CASSLVAGRRELFF. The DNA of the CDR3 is TGTGCCAGCAGTTTAGTGGCGGGTCGTCGGGAGCTGTTTTTT.

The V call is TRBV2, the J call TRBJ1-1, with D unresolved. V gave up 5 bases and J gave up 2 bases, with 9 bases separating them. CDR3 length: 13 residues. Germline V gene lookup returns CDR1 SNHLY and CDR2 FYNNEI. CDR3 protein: CASSRDPNTEAFF. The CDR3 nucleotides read TGTGCCAGCAGTCGAGACCCCAACACTGAAGCTTTCTTT.

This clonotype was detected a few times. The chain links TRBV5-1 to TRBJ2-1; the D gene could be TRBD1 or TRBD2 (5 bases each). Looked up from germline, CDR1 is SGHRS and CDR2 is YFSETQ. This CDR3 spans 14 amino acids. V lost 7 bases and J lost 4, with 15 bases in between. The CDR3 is CASFKTGGYNEQFF. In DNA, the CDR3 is TGCGCCAGCTTTAAAACAGGCGGGTACAATGAGCAGTTCTTC.

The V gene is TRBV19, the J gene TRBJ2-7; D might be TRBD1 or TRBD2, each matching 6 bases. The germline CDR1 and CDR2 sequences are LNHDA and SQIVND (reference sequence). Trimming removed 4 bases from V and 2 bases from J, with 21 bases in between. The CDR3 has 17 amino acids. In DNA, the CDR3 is TGTGCCAGTAGTACAAGGGCAAGGGGGGTGACCCCCTACGAGCAGTACTTC. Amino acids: CASSTRARGVTPYEQYF.

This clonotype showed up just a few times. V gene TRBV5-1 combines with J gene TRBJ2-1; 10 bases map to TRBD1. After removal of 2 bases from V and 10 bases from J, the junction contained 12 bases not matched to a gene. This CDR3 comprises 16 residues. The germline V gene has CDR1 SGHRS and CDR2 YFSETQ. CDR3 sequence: CASSFWDRGVVDEQFF. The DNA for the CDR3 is TGCGCCAGCAGCTTTTGGGACAGGGGTGTAGTAGACGAGCAGTTCTTC. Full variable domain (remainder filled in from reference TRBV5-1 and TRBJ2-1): KAGVTQTPRYLIKTRGQQVTLSCSPISGHRSVSWYQQTPGQGLQFLFEYFSETQRNKGNFPGRFSGRQFSNSRSEMNVSTLELGDSALYLCASSFWDRGVVDEQFFGPGTRLTVL.

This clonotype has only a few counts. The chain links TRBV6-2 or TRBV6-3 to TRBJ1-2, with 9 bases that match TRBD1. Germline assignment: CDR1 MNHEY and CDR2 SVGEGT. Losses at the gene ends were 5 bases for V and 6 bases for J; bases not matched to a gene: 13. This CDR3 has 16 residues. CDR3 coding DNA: TGTGCCAGCAGTCAAACTCGGGACAGGGCACTCGATGGCTACACCTTC. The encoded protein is CASSQTRDRALDGYTF.

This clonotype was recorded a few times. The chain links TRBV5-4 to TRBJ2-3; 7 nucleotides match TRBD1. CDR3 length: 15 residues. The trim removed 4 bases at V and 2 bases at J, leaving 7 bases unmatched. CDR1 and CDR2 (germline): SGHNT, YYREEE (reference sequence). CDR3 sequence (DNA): TGTGCCAGCAGCCCCGACAGGGCCAACACAGATACGCAGTATTTT. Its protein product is CASSPDRANTDTQYF.

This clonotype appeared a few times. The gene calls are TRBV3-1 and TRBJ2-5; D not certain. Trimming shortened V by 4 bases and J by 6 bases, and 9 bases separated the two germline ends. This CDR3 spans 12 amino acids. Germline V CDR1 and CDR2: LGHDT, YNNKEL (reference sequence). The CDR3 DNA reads TGTGCCAGCAGCCCTTCACGAAAGACCCAGTACTTC. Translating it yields CASSPSRKTQYF.

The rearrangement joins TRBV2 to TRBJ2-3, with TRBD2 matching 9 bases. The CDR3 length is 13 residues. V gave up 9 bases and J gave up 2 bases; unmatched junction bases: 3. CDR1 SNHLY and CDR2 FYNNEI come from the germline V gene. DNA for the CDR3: TGTGCCAGTCTAGCGGGGACCACAGATACGCAGTATTTT. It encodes CASLAGTTDTQYF.

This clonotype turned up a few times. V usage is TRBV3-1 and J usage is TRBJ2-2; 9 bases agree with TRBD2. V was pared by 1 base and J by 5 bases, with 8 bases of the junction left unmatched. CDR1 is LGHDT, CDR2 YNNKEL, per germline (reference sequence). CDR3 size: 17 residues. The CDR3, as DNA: TGTGCCAGCAGCCAAGTGCCCGGGACTAGCAATACCGGGGAGCTGTTTTTT. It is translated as CASSQVPGTSNTGELFF.

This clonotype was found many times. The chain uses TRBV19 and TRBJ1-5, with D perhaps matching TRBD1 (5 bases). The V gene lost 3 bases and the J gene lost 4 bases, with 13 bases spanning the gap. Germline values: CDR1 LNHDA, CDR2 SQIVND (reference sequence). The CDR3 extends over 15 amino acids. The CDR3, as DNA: TGTGCCAGTAGTATCCAGGCGGGGCCGAATCAGCCCCAGCATTTT. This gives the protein CASSIQAGPNQPQHF.

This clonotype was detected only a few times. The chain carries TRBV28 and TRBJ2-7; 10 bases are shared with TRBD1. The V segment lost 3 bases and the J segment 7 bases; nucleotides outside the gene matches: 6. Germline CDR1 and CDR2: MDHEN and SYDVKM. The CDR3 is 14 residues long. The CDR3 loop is CASSLGQGSGEQYF. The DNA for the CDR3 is TGTGCCAGCAGTTTGGGACAGGGGTCAGGGGAGCAGTACTTC.

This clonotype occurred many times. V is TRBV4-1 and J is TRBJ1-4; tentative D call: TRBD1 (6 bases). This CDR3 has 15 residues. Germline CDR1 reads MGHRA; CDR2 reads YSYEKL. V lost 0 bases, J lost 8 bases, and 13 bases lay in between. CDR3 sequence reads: CASSQEEGGWEKLFF. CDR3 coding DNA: TGCGCCAGCAGCCAAGAAGAGGGGGGATGGGAAAAACTGTTTTTT.

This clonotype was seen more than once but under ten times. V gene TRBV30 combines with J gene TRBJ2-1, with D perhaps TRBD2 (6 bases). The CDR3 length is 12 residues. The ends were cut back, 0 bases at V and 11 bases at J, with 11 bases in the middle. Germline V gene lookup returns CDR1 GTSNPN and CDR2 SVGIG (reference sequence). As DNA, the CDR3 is TGTGCCTGGAGTGTAGGGACTTACAAGCAGTTCTTC. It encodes CAWSVGTYKQFF.

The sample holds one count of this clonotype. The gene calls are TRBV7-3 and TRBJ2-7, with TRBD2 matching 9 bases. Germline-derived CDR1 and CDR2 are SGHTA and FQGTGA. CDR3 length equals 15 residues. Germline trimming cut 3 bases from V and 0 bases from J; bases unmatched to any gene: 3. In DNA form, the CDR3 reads TGTGCCAGCAGCTTTAGCGGGGGATTCTCCTACGAGCAGTACTTC. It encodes CASSFSGGFSYEQYF.

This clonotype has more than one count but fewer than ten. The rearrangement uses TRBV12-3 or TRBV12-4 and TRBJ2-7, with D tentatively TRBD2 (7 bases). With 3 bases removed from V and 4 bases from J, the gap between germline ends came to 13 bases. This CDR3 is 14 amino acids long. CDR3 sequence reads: CASSFPGGKYEQYF. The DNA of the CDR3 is TGTGCCAGCAGTTTCCCGGGGGGCAAATACGAGCAGTACTTC.

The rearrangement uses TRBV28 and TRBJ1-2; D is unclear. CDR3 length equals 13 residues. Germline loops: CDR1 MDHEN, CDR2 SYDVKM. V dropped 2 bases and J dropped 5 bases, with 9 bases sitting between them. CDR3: CASSLVLGYGYTF. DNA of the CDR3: TGTGCCAGCAGTTTAGTCCTAGGGTATGGCTACACCTTC.

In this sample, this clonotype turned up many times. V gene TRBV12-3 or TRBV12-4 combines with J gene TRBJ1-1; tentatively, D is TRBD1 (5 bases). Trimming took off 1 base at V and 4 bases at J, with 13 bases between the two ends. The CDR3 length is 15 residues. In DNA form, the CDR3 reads TGTGCCAGCAGTTTAGGTCAGGGTGGGGGCACTGAAGCTTTCTTT. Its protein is CASSLGQGGGTEAFF.

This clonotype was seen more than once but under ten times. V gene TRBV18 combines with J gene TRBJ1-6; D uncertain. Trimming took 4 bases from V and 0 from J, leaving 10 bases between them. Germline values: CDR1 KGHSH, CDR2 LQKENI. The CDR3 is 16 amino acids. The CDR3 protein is CASSQRTGSYNSPLHF. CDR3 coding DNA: TGTGCCAGCTCACAACGGACCGGCTCCTATAATTCACCCCTCCACTTT.